The clone carrying this T cell receptor beta chain occurred once. Its antigen is as yet unknown. The sample holds other DNA sequences that translate to the same CDR3. Only in-frame clones appear in the TCRdb table, and some are missing; sequencing was by immunoSEQ multiplex PCR. The sample holds about 680,000 clones; 89% are singletons and the top ten take about 1.5%. This sample was included in a study of Ad26.COV2.S vaccination and SARS-CoV-2 variants. Study context: COV1001, an Ad26.COV2.S trial, supplied this vaccine-arm donor. Study-wide points: Placebo recipients had lower spike-specific TCR breadth than vaccine recipients. Post-vaccination breadth of spike-specific CD8+ and CD4+ T cell responses was reportedly substantial.

Specified treatment: roughly 20 received Ad26.COV2.S at low or high dose, single or two shots; about 5 received placebo; per-sample allocation not given. Collection of samples fell on day 63 after the first vaccine or placebo injection. This vaccine is an Ad26 vector that expresses the Wuhan-strain SARS-CoV-2 spike. CDR3 length equals 11 residues. Germline assignment: CDR1 SGHDT and CDR2 YYEEEE. Trimming cost V 3 bases and J 6 bases, with 1 base left between them. This clonotype originated in a person between 18 and 65 years old who received the Ad26.COV2.S COVID-19 vaccine or a placebo. The sample consisted of peripheral blood, taken in a trial of Ad26.COV2.S vaccine versus placebo. The chain carries TRBV5-6 and TRBJ1-6; no reliable D call. The CDR3 here is CASSSNSPLHF. CDR3 DNA: TGTGCCAGCAGCTCTAATTCACCCCTCCACTTT.